The rows below give T cell receptor beta chains drawn from one sample of a study of blood T cell repertoires in COVID-19. Here immunoSEQ multiplex PCR was the method, and the copy in TCRdb shows in-frame clones only, minus some. The repertoire holds 350,000 to 400,000 clones, with more than 75% as singletons. Material: PBMCs or T cells enriched from blood (not recorded which). Receptor source: a woman aged 18 to 35 who had recovered from COVID-19. The CDR3 runs from the conserved cysteine through the conserved F or W. The order of the fields is clone size, D gene, V gene, J gene, CDR3 protein, CDR3 DNA. D genes are given only for firm matches. Size tells how often a clone was seen (once, few, many) or the class of an expanded clone, and some rows leave it out.

>-|-|TRBV11-2|TRBJ1-2
CASSLDYLQSYDGYTF
TGTGCCAGCAGCTTAGATTATTTGCAGTCGTACGATGGCTACACCTTC
>few|-|TRBV7-9|TRBJ2-1
CASSSSAAGYYNEQFF
TGTGCCAGCAGCTCCTCAGCGGCGGGCTATTACAATGAGCAGTTCTTC
>-|-|TRBV6-5|TRBJ2-5
CASDRAGQETQYF
TGTGCCAGCGATCGAGCAGGGCAAGAGACCCAGTACTTC
>-|TRBD1|TRBV28|TRBJ2-7
CASIRDRVTYEQYF
TGTGCCAGCATCCGGGACAGGGTCACCTACGAGCAGTACTTC
>-|-|TRBV6-5|TRBJ1-5
CASSKGHPNQPQHF
TGTGCCAGCAGTAAGGGACACCCCAATCAGCCCCAGCATTTT
>few|-|TRBV14|TRBJ2-2
CASSQQTGELFF
TGTGCCAGCAGCCAACAGACCGGGGAGCTGTTTTTT
>-|TRBD1|TRBV13|TRBJ2-2
CASSLDRGSGELFF
TGTGCCAGCAGCTTAGACAGGGGGTCCGGGGAGCTGTTTTTT
>-|-|TRBV29-1|TRBJ1-2
CSVDIGQNYGYTF
TGCAGCGTTGATATCGGACAGAACTATGGCTACACCTTC
>-|-|TRBV7-9|TRBJ2-1
CASSSTGTLPYNEQFF
TGTGCCAGCAGCTCAACCGGGACACTCCCTTACAATGAGCAGTTCTTC
>-|TRBD1|TRBV30|TRBJ2-7
CAWRWGQGSYEQYF
TGTGCCTGGAGATGGGGACAGGGTTCCTACGAGCAGTACTTC
>-|-|TRBV5-6|TRBJ1-2
CASSPRQVFYGYTF
TGTGCCAGCAGCCCGAGACAGGTCTTCTATGGCTACACCTTC
>-|TRBD1|TRBV19|TRBJ2-7
CASSMGQQHTF
TGTGCCAGTAGTATGGGACAGCAGCACACTTTC
>few|-|TRBV10-3|TRBJ1-2
CAISDPDRWYGYTF
TGTGCCATCAGTGACCCCGACAGGTGGTATGGCTACACCTTC
>few|-|TRBV28|TRBJ1-2
CASNQMAGPYGYTF
TGTGCCAGCAACCAAATGGCAGGGCCCTATGGCTACACCTTC
>-|TRBD1|TRBV5-1|TRBJ2-3
CASSGLDRPITDTQYF
TGCGCCAGCAGCGGCCTGGACAGGCCCATCACAGATACGCAGTATTTT
>-|-|TRBV7-9|TRBJ2-3
CASSLTGADTQYF
TGTGCCAGCAGCTTAACGGGGGCAGATACGCAGTATTTT
>-|-|TRBV6-4|TRBJ1-2
CASSEGTHYGYTF
TGTGCCAGCAGCGAGGGGACTCACTATGGCTACACCTTC
>-|-|TRBV9|TRBJ1-3
CASSVNSGNTIYF
TGTGCCAGCAGCGTAAACAGTGGAAACACCATATATTTT
>-|-|TRBV2|TRBJ1-3
CASSSTASGNTIYF
TGTGCCAGCAGTTCGACAGCCTCTGGAAACACCATATATTTT
>-|TRBD2|TRBV7-2|TRBJ2-2
CASSPARGVAGATGELFF
TGTGCCAGCAGCCCCGCCCGGGGGGTAGCGGGGGCTACCGGGGAGCTGTTTTTT
>-|TRBD1|TRBV5-1|TRBJ1-6
CASSPGQANSPLHF
TGCGCCAGCAGCCCGGGACAGGCCAATTCACCCCTCCACTTT
>-|-|TRBV10-3|TRBJ1-1
CAISGAGNTEAFF
TGTGCCATCAGTGGGGCGGGGAACACTGAAGCTTTCTTT
>-|-|TRBV29-1|TRBJ2-7
CSVEDPSSYEQYF
TGCAGCGTTGAAGATCCGAGCTCCTACGAGCAGTACTTC
>-|-|TRBV16|TRBJ2-3
CASSQLAPTDTQYF
TGTGCCAGCAGCCAATTGGCCCCCACAGATACGCAGTATTTT
>-|TRBD1|TRBV23-1|TRBJ2-1
CASSQSHRGPYNEQFF
TGCGCCAGCAGTCAGTCGCACAGGGGGCCCTACAATGAGCAGTTCTTC
>-|-|TRBV2|TRBJ1-6
CASSFRGNNSPLHF
TGTGCCAGCAGTTTCCGGGGAAATAATTCACCCCTCCACTTT
>-|-|TRBV13|TRBJ1-4
CASSLMGEEGQENEKLFF
TGTGCCAGCAGCTTAATGGGGGAAGAGGGACAAGAAAATGAAAAACTGTTTTTT
>-|-|TRBV27|TRBJ2-1
CASSKQHYNEQFF
TGTGCCAGCAGTAAACAGCACTACAATGAGCAGTTCTTC
>-|-|TRBV6-1|TRBJ1-3
CASSEALGGSGNTIYF
TGTGCCAGCAGTGAAGCCCTGGGGGGCTCTGGAAACACCATATATTTT
>once|TRBD1|TRBV2|TRBJ1-2
CASARDRADYTF
TGTGCCAGCGCCCGGGACAGGGCCGACTACACCTTC
>-|TRBD2|TRBV7-2|TRBJ2-3
CASISGGAGDTQYF
TGTGCCAGTATTAGCGGGGGGGCTGGGGATACGCAGTATTTT
>-|TRBD1|TRBV13|TRBJ2-7
CASSLWRDRASSEQYF
TGTGCCAGCAGCTTATGGAGGGACAGGGCATCCTCCGAGCAGTACTTC
>-|TRBD1|TRBV7-9|TRBJ1-4
CASSPGQGRGKLFF
TGTGCCAGCAGCCCGGGACAGGGCCGTGGAAAACTGTTTTTT
>-|-|TRBV6-5|TRBJ1-5
CASRRQENQPQHF
TGTGCCAGCAGACGACAGGAAAATCAGCCCCAGCATTTT
>few|-|TRBV5-1|TRBJ2-3
CASSLGEANFNTDTQYF
TGCGCCAGCAGCTTGGGGGAGGCAAACTTCAACACAGATACGCAGTATTTT
>few|-|TRBV6-2/TRBV6-3|TRBJ2-3
CASSYSTKQGPDTQYF
TGTGCCAGCAGTTACTCAACCAAGCAGGGCCCAGATACGCAGTATTTT
>-|-|TRBV11-3|TRBJ1-6
CASSRSGNSPLHF
TGTGCCAGCAGCAGAAGCGGTAATTCACCCCTCCACTTT
>-|-|TRBV7-2|TRBJ2-3
CASSLSWGLGTDTQYF
TGTGCCAGCAGCTTAAGTTGGGGCCTGGGCACAGATACGCAGTATTTT
>-|TRBD1|TRBV19|TRBJ2-2
CASSIDPRGYTGELFF
TGTGCCAGTAGTATAGATCCCAGGGGGTACACCGGGGAGCTGTTTTTT
>-|TRBD1|TRBV5-1|TRBJ1-2
CASSLGTGESYGYTF
TGCGCCAGCAGCCTGGGCACAGGGGAGTCCTATGGCTACACCTTC
>-|TRBD2|TRBV27|TRBJ2-1
CASSFGLAGGNEQFF
TGTGCCAGCAGTTTTGGTTTAGCGGGGGGGAATGAGCAGTTCTTC
>-|-|TRBV4-3|TRBJ2-1
CASSQGRQRYNEQFF
TGCGCCAGCAGCCAAGGCCGACAGCGCTACAATGAGCAGTTCTTC
>-|TRBD1|TRBV6-5|TRBJ2-1
CASSSSTGGFSNEQFF
TGTGCCAGCAGTTCGTCGACAGGGGGCTTTTCAAATGAGCAGTTCTTC
>-|-|TRBV5-4|TRBJ1-2
CASSLLTAGHGYTF
TGTGCCAGCAGCTTATTGACAGCGGGACATGGCTACACCTTC
>-|TRBD2|TRBV11-3|TRBJ2-1
CASSPGTSGGNEQFF
TGTGCCAGCAGCCCTGGGACTAGCGGGGGAAATGAGCAGTTCTTC
>-|TRBD2|TRBV27|TRBJ2-1
CASSSSGGVYNEQFF
TGTGCCAGCAGTTCCTCGGGGGGGGTCTACAATGAGCAGTTCTTC
>once|TRBD1|TRBV5-4|TRBJ1-3
CASSSGQGPGNTIYF
TGTGCCAGCAGCTCGGGACAGGGGCCTGGAAACACCATATATTTT
>-|-|TRBV7-3|TRBJ1-2
CASSLSSGHNYGYTF
TGTGCCAGCAGTCTCAGTTCGGGACATAACTATGGCTACACCTTC
>-|TRBD1|TRBV13|TRBJ2-2
CASSRRDRGTGELFF
TGTGCCAGCAGCCGCCGGGACAGAGGGACCGGGGAGCTGTTTTTT